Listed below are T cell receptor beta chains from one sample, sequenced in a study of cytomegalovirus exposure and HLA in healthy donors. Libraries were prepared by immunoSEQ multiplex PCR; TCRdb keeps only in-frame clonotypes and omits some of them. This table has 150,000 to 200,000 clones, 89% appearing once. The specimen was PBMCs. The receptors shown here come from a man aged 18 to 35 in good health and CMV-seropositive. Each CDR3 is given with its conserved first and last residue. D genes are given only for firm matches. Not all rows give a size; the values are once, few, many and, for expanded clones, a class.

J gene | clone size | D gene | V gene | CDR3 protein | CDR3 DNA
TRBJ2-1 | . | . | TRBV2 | CASSGQGGYNEQFF | TGTGCCAGCAGTGGACAGGGAGGATACAATGAGCAGTTCTTC
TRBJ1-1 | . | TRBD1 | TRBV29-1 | CSGRPSGGPRPNTEAFF | TGCAGCGGCAGACCTTCAGGGGGCCCGAGACCGAACACTGAAGCTTTCTTT
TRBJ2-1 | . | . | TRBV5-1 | CASSLAGVSSYNEQFF | TGCGCCAGCAGCTTGGCGGGGGTCAGCTCCTACAATGAGCAGTTCTTC
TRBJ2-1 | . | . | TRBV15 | CATSRDSGAYNEQFF | TGTGCCACCAGCAGAGACTCAGGGGCATACAATGAGCAGTTCTTC
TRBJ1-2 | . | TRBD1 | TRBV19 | CASSILSGGSSYGYTF | TGTGCCAGTAGTATCCTATCAGGGGGCTCGAGCTATGGCTACACCTTC
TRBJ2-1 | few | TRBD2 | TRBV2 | CASSGDYSKGEQFF | TGTGCCAGCAGTGGGGACTACTCTAAGGGTGAGCAGTTCTTC
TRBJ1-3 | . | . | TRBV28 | CASSLPGGGPIYF | TGTGCCAGCAGTTTACCCGGGGGGGGCCCGATATATTTT
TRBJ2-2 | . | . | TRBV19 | CASSIGSGTGELFF | TGTGCCAGTAGTATAGGTTCAGGTACCGGGGAGCTGTTTTTT
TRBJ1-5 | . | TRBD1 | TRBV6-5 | CASSPDREYQPQHF | TGTGCCAGCAGTCCGGACAGGGAGTATCAGCCCCAGCATTTT
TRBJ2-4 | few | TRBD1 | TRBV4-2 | CASSQEPQGANIQYF | TGTGCCAGCAGCCAAGAACCACAGGGGGCAAACATTCAGTACTTC
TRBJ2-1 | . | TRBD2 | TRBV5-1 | CASSVGLAGDSGIYNEQFF | TGCGCCAGCAGCGTCGGACTAGCGGGAGATTCGGGGATCTACAATGAGCAGTTCTTC
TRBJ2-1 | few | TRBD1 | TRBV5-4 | CASSKTGNIREQFF | TGTGCCAGCAGTAAGACAGGGAATATTAGGGAGCAGTTCTTC
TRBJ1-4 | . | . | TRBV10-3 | CAISQGRATNEKLFF | TGTGCCATCAGTCAGGGGAGGGCAACTAATGAAAAACTGTTTTTT
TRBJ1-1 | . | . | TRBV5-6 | CASSLAGFEAFF | TGTGCCAGCAGCCTCGCGGGCTTTGAAGCTTTCTTT
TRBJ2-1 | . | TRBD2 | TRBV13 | CASSSLAGGYNEQFF | TGTGCCAGCAGCTCCTTAGCGGGAGGTTACAATGAGCAGTTCTTC
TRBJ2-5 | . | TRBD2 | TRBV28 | CASSSVAGGETQYF | TGTGCCAGCAGTTCCGTAGCGGGAGGAGAGACCCAGTACTTC
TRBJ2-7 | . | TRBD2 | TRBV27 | CASSLAAGGYEQYF | TGTGCCAGCAGTCTGGCGGCGGGAGGGTACGAGCAGTACTTC
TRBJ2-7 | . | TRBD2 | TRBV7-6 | CASSLDGSGRAFYEQYF | TGTGCCAGCAGCTTAGACGGTAGCGGGAGGGCCTTTTATGAGCAGTACTTC
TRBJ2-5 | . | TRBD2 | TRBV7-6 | CASSLVPSGRVMETQYF | TGTGCCAGCAGCTTAGTCCCTAGCGGGAGGGTAATGGAGACCCAGTACTTC
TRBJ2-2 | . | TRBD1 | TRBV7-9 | CASSVNPTGITGELFF | TGTGCCAGCAGCGTCAACCCGACAGGGATCACCGGGGAGCTGTTTTTT
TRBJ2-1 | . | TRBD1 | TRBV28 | CASRSTGVRNEQFF | TGTGCCAGCAGATCCACAGGGGTTAGGAATGAGCAGTTCTTC
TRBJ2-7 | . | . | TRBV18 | CASSPGTQSSYEQYF | TGTGCCAGCTCTCCCGGGACACAAAGCTCCTACGAGCAGTACTTC
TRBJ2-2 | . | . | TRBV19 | CASSIGLATYGELFF | TGTGCCAGTAGTATTGGGCTAGCGACGTACGGGGAGCTGTTTTTT
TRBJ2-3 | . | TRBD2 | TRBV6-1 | CATQRTSADTQYF | TGTGCCACCCAGCGGACTAGTGCAGATACGCAGTATTTT
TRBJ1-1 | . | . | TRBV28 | CASQGHQAFF | TGTGCCAGCCAGGGTCACCAAGCTTTCTTT
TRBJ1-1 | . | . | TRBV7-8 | CASSFDRPNTEAFF | TGTGCCAGCAGCTTCGACAGGCCGAACACTGAAGCTTTCTTT
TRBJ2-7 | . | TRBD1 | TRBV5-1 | CASSLQGRLNEQYF | TGCGCCAGCAGCCTACAGGGGCGGTTGAACGAGCAGTACTTC
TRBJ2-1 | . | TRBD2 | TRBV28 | CASGTSGRYGEQFF | TGTGCCAGCGGAACTAGCGGGAGGTATGGTGAGCAGTTCTTC
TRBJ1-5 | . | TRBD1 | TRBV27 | CASRVQGARGNQPQHF | TGTGCCAGCAGGGTACAGGGGGCGCGGGGCAATCAGCCCCAGCATTTT
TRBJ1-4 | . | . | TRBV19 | CASSIVGAANEKLFF | TGTGCCAGTAGTATAGTGGGGGCGGCTAATGAAAAACTGTTTTTT
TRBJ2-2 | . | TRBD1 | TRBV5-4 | CASSLEPGQGFAGELFF | TGTGCCAGCAGCTTGGAACCGGGACAGGGTTTTGCGGGGGAGCTGTTTTTT
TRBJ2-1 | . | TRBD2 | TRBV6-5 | CASSPTPGLGEQFF | TGTGCCAGCAGTCCAACTCCGGGACTAGGTGAGCAGTTCTTC
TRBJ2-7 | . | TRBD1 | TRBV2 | CASRRDRTSYEQYF | TGTGCCAGCAGACGGGACAGGACCTCCTACGAGCAGTACTTC
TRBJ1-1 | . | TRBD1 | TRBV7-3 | CASSRQGNTEAFF | TGTGCCAGCAGCAGACAGGGGAACACTGAAGCTTTCTTT
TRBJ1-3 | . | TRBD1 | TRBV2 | CASSEGQGADTIYF | TGTGCCAGCAGTGAAGGGCAGGGGGCAGACACCATATATTTT
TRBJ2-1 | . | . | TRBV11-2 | CASSLGTSSGNEQFF | TGTGCCAGCAGCTTAGGAACTAGCTCCGGTAATGAGCAGTTCTTC
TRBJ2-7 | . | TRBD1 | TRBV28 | CASSFRGPSSYEQYF | TGTGCCAGCAGTTTCAGGGGGCCGAGCTCCTACGAGCAGTACTTC
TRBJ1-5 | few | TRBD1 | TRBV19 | CASSRGDRAYHQPQHF | TGTGCCAGTAGTAGGGGGGACAGGGCTTACCATCAGCCCCAGCATTTT
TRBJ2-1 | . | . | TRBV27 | CASSPDSMDEQFF | TGTGCCAGCAGTCCAGACTCTATGGATGAGCAGTTCTTC
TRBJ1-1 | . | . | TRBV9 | CASSTPRAVVEAFF | TGTGCCAGCAGTACACCAAGAGCGGTTGTTGAAGCTTTCTTT
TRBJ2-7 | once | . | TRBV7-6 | CASSLSARGSRYSSYEQYF | TGTGCCAGCAGCTTATCCGCCAGGGGCAGCCGTTACAGCTCCTACGAGCAGTACTTC
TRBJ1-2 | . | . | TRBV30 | CAWSLTQDFGYTF | TGTGCCTGGAGTTTAACACAGGATTTTGGCTACACCTTC
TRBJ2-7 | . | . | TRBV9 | CASSVGPRGNSYEQYF | TGTGCCAGCAGCGTAGGCCCCCGAGGGAACTCCTACGAGCAGTACTTC
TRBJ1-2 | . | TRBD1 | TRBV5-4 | CASSLALQGDREGYTF | TGTGCCAGCAGCTTGGCTCTCCAAGGGGACAGGGAAGGCTACACCTTC
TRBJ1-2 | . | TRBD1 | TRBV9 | CASSVVGTGKFFIYGYTF | TGTGCCAGCAGCGTAGTAGGGACAGGGAAATTTTTTATCTATGGCTACACCTTC
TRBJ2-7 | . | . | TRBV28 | CASLRTNEQYF | TGTGCCAGCCTAAGGACAAACGAGCAGTACTTC
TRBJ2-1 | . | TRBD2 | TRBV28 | CASKIAGGYNEQFF | TGTGCCAGCAAGATAGCGGGAGGGTACAATGAGCAGTTCTTC
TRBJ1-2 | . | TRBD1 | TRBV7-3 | CASSPGTGGGHGYTF | TGTGCCAGCAGCCCCGGGACAGGGGGCGGCCATGGCTACACCTTC
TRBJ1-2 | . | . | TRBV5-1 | CASSAGLSNYGYTF | TGCGCCAGCAGCGCGGGACTGTCGAACTATGGCTACACCTTC
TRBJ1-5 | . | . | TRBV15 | CATSAMRAQPQHF | TGTGCCACCAGCGCTATGCGGGCCCAGCCCCAGCATTTT
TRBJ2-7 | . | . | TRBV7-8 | CASSSTLIEQYF | TGTGCCAGCAGCTCTACCCTTATCGAGCAGTACTTC
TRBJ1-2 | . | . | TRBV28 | CASGGASYGYTF | TGTGCCAGCGGGGGGGCGTCCTATGGCTACACCTTC
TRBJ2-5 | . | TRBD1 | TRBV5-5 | CASSLVTGGGETQYF | TGTGCCAGCAGCTTGGTGACAGGGGGTGGAGAGACCCAGTACTTC
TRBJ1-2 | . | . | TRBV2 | CASSDKVDTGYGYTF | TGTGCCAGCAGTGATAAGGTGGACACAGGCTATGGCTACACCTTC
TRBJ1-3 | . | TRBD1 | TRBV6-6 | CASKGTDSGNTIYF | TGTGCCAGCAAGGGGACAGACTCTGGAAACACCATATATTTT